These 10 T cell receptor beta chains originate from one sample sequenced in a study of shared clonotypes between healthy human individuals. Produced via immunoSEQ multiplex PCR; TCRdb's table is partial and in-frame only. Of 550,000 to 800,000 clones in the sample, over 65% are singletons; the top ten hold 1.5% to 2%. The source material was memory CD4+ T cells sorted from blood. Documented subset: CD45RA-negative fraction. The receptors shown here come from a woman in her twenties or thirties in good health.

This clone has only one observation. Other DNA sequences from this sample encode an identical CDR3 as well. This sequence joins TRBV5-4 and TRBJ2-7, with a weak D call TRBD2 (5 bases). The germline CDR1 and CDR2 sequences are SGHNT and YYREEE (reference sequence). CDR3 length: 14 residues. V lost 0 bases, J lost 3 bases, and 10 bases lay in between. The CDR3 DNA reads TGTGCCAGCAGCTTGGACGGAGACTACTACGAGCAGTACTTC. This codes for CASSLDGDYYEQYF.

At least ten counts were recorded for this clone. J is TRBJ2-1 and V is TRBV21-1. TRBV21-1 is marked as a pseudogene. There are 14 residues in the CDR3. CDR3 DNA: TGTGCCAGCAGCCTGGGGGAAAACAACAATGAGCAGTTCTTC. It specifies CASSLGENNNEQFF.

This clone was detected only once. This sequence joins TRBV6-4 and TRBJ1-2; 10 bases are a match to TRBD1. This CDR3 has 15 amino acids. CDR1 is MRHNA and CDR2 is SNTAGT in the germline V gene. Trimming took 7 bases from V and 6 from J; bases not matched to a gene: 11. CDR3 loop: CASKPRDRGWDGYTF. The CDR3 DNA sequence: TGTGCCAGCAAACCAAGGGACAGGGGTTGGGATGGCTACACCTTC.

The chain combines TRBV14 with TRBJ2-3, with 7 nucleotides matching TRBD2. V shed 4 bases and J 1 base; nucleotides not matched to a gene: 5. The CDR3 runs 15 residues. Germline V lookup: CDR1 SGHDN, CDR2 FVKESK. The CDR3 sequence is CASSLGLVRTDTQYF. CDR3 in DNA: TGTGCCAGCAGCCTTGGACTAGTCCGCACAGATACGCAGTATTTT.

V usage is TRBV5-6 and J usage is TRBJ2-5; 9 positions match TRBD1. V dropped 5 bases and J dropped 7; count of bases not matched to a gene: 9. This CDR3 has 14 residues. Germline CDR1 is SGHDT and CDR2 is YYEEEE. The CDR3 loop is CASRFSGTGSTQYF. The DNA for the CDR3 is TGTGCCAGCAGATTCAGCGGGACAGGGTCGACCCAGTACTTC.

The gene calls are TRBV10-3 and TRBJ2-3; a possible D gene is TRBD2 (5 bases). The germline V and J ends were trimmed by 0 bases and 2 bases, with 9 bases remaining between them. Germline lookup yields CDR1 ENHRY and CDR2 SYGVKD. The CDR3 length is 15 residues. CDR3 bases: TGTGCCATCAGTGAGTCGGAGGTGATCACAGATACGCAGTATTTT. Protein sequence: CAISESEVITDTQYF.

The chain is built from TRBV6-6 and TRBJ2-2; tentative D call: TRBD2 (5 bases). Looked up from germline, CDR1 is MNHNY and CDR2 is SVGAGI (reference sequence). V lost 8 bases to trimming and J lost 0 bases, with 13 bases between them. This CDR3 is 15 amino acids long. CDR3 residues: CASGPRTPNTGELFF. In nucleotides, the CDR3 is TGTGCCAGCGGCCCGAGGACTCCGAACACCGGGGAGCTGTTTTTT.

A note on this clone: This sample also contains other DNA sequences that code for the same CDR3. V usage is TRBV27 and J usage is TRBJ2-6, with D uncertain. The germline V gene has CDR1 MNHEY and CDR2 SMNVEV (reference sequence). The V end lost 3 bases, the J end lost 4 bases, and 10 bases lay between the germline ends. The CDR3 length is 15 residues. The CDR3 sequence is CASSFWGNGANVLTF. The CDR3 bases are TGTGCCAGCAGTTTTTGGGGAAACGGGGCCAACGTCCTGACTTTC.

The rearrangement links TRBV10-1 to TRBJ2-5; tentative D call: TRBD2 (5 bases). This CDR3 has 13 amino acids. The germline CDR1 and CDR2 sequences are WNHNN and SYGVQD (reference sequence). The V gene lost 8 bases and the J gene lost 5 bases, with 15 bases spanning the gap. DNA for the CDR3: TGCGCCAGCCCCTCCGGGGTCGTTGAGACCCAGTACTTC. Translation: CASPSGVVETQYF.

The rearrangement links TRBV7-8 to TRBJ2-7, with TRBD2 matching over 7 bases. The CDR3 has 16 residues. Germline CDR1 SGHVS, CDR2 FQNEAQ. V trimming: 1 base; J trimming: 2 bases; junction bases outside the gene matches: 8. The CDR3 region has the DNA TGTGCCAGCAGCTTAGGAAGGACTAGACCCACCTACGAGCAGTACTTC. It codes for CASSLGRTRPTYEQYF.